This TCR beta chain was documented in a study of post-analysis software for immune sequencing data. Overall study: The courses of disease that were included comprised relapsing-remitting, secondary progressive and progressive-relapsing multiple sclerosis. The study, taken as a whole, reports: Strong co-clustering by F measure linked samples that shared a preparation batch. When compared against controls, multiple sclerosis patients showed significantly lower normalized Chao1 diversity. About five TRBV segments occurring more often in patients than controls included TRBV5-6, TRBV5-1 and TRBV20-1.

The V and J ends lost 2 bases and 5 bases, in that order; junction bases with no gene match: 4. This CDR3 has 16 residues. CDR1 is SGHRS, CDR2 YFSETQ, per germline. cDNA libraries of TCR beta carried unique molecular identifiers. T cells numbering roughly 0.95 to 10 million gave rise to 500,000 to 600,000 cDNA molecules. TCRdb re-analysed the PCR reads in MiXCR, keeping a single row per CDR3 protein. In the table there are fewer than 700,000 distinct CDR3 sequences, about 40% of which are singletons. Concerning this clonotype itself: As yet, its antigen is unknown.

This sequence joins TRBV5-1 and TRBJ2-1, with TRBD2 identical over 13 bases. The sample consisted of blood. The receptor comes from a girl under 18 with multiple sclerosis. As DNA, the CDR3 is TGCGCCAGCAGCTTCCAACTAGCGGGGGGGGACAATGAGCAGTTCTTC. It is translated as CASSFQLAGGDNEQFF.